Below are 24 T cell receptor beta chains sequenced from a single sample in a study of T cells after posttransplantation cyclophosphamide. Busulfan-fludarabine conditioning, marrow transplant, and cyclophosphamide on days +3 and +4 were administered. Using immunoSEQ multiplex PCR, the repertoire was profiled, and TCRdb retains in-frame clones only, with some absent. Observed in the sample are 5,700 or so clones, none of them singletons. The sample was PBMCs, taken after allogeneic stem cell transplant with posttransplant cyclophosphamide. These receptors originate from a male patient aged 60-69 years who received an allogeneic stem cell transplant from a related donor, was CMV-positive, and had no GVHD. The graft donor may account for some of the T cells.

This clone was detected a few times. CDR3 loop: CAWSDTGTGGGWAFF. In DNA form, the CDR3 reads TGTGCCTGGAGCGACACCGGGACAGGGGGCGGGTGGGCTTTCTTT. This chain uses TRBV30 with TRBJ1-1; the match to TRBD1 covers 12 bases. Germline CDR1 is GTSNPN and CDR2 is SVGIG (reference sequence). V dropped 3 bases and J dropped 11; count of bases not matched to a gene: 13. The CDR3 has 15 amino acids.

This clone has a count of ten or more. The V call is TRBV27, the J call TRBJ2-3; TRBD2 matches 8 bases. There are 14 residues in the CDR3. The V segment lost 5 bases and the J segment 4 bases; nucleotides outside the gene matches: 5. The germline gives CDR1 MNHEY, CDR2 SMNVEV (reference sequence). The CDR3 reads CASSRGLAADTQYF. The CDR3 DNA follows: TGTGCCAGCAGTCGAGGACTAGCTGCAGATACGCAGTATTTT.

This clone is judged medium-sized. The V call is TRBV19, the J call TRBJ2-7, with TRBD1 as a possible D gene (6 bases). This CDR3 has 14 residues. The V end was cut by 4 bases, the J end by 3 bases, with 13 bases between. The V gene's germline CDR1 is LNHDA and CDR2 SQIVND (reference sequence). The CDR3 spells CASSTPGQNYEQYF. CDR3 DNA sequence: TGTGCCAGTAGTACACCGGGACAAAACTACGAGCAGTACTTC.

This clone was counted many times. The chain joins TRBV28 to TRBJ2-3; D uncertain. The V gene lost 2 bases and the J gene lost 2 bases, with 8 bases spanning the gap. Per the germline V gene, CDR1 is MDHEN and CDR2 is SYDVKM. The CDR3 has 14 residues. CDR3 nucleotides: TGTGCCAGCAGTTTAATGGCCAACACAGATACGCAGTATTTT. It encodes CASSLMANTDTQYF.

This clone came up many times. The V call is TRBV7-6, the J call TRBJ2-3; 9 bases agree with TRBD1. CDR1 and CDR2 from the germline V gene are SGHVS and FNYEAQ. J gave up 1 base and V 6 bases, and 8 bases lay outside the gene matches. The CDR3 has 16 residues. The CDR3 reads CASSLTGGAGTDTQYF. DNA for the CDR3: TGTGCCAGCAGTCTTACAGGGGGCGCGGGCACAGATACGCAGTATTTT.

This clone was detected ten times or more. The J gene is TRBJ2-1, the V gene TRBV28; the match to TRBD2 covers 13 bases. Germline V CDR1 and CDR2: MDHEN, SYDVKM. The CDR3 has 15 residues. After removal of 6 bases from V and 9 bases from J, the junction contained 8 bases not matched to a gene. The CDR3 nucleotides are TGTGCCAGCAGCGTCGTGACTAGCGGGGGGATTGAGCAGTTCTTC. It translates to CASSVVTSGGIEQFF.

The sample holds many counts of this clone. This rearrangement joins TRBV7-3 to TRBJ2-6; D might be TRBD1 (6 bases). Deletions cut 5 bases from V and 3 bases from J, with 11 bases between. This CDR3 comprises 15 residues. Germline V gives CDR1 SGHTA, CDR2 FQGTGA. Written as DNA, the CDR3 is TGTGCCAGCAGCCCACAGGGTCGTGGGGCCAACGTCCTGACTTTC. Translated: CASSPQGRGANVLTF.

CDR3 sequence reads: CASSATESGLNYGYTF. The CDR3, as DNA: TGTGCCAGCAGCGCGACGGAGAGCGGCCTAAACTATGGCTACACCTTC. This chain joins TRBV28 and TRBJ1-2; D is unresolved. Germline values: CDR1 MDHEN, CDR2 SYDVKM. The CDR3 extends over 16 amino acids. V was cut by 6 bases and J by 2 bases, with 19 bases left in between.

This clone was recorded many times. The chain has TRBV7-2 and TRBJ1-5; no firm D call. CDR1 and CDR2 (germline): SGHTA, FQGNSA. CDR3 size: 12 residues. V was trimmed by 7 bases and J by 8 bases, leaving 12 bases between them. The CDR3 is CASNFPPEPQHF. The CDR3 DNA sequence: TGTGCCAGCAACTTCCCCCCTGAGCCCCAGCATTTT.

This clone was counted a few times. This chain joins TRBV30 and TRBJ1-2, with TRBD1 matching 7 bases. The CDR3 totals 16 residues. Germline CDR1 reads GTSNPN; CDR2 reads SVGIG (reference sequence). Trimming removed 1 base from V and 0 bases from J; junction bases left unmatched: 8. The CDR3 here is CAWSAQDRTPNYGYTF. CDR3 sequence (DNA): TGTGCCTGGAGTGCCCAGGACAGGACACCTAACTATGGCTACACCTTC.

This clone was detected only a few times. V gene TRBV28 combines with J gene TRBJ1-1; 7 bases line up with TRBD1. Germline V lookup: CDR1 MDHEN, CDR2 SYDVKM. Losses at the gene ends were 6 bases for V and 2 bases for J; bases not matched to a gene: 3. The length of the CDR3 is 13 residues. The CDR3 is CASSGTANTEAFF. CDR3 DNA sequence: TGTGCCAGCAGCGGGACAGCTAACACTGAAGCTTTCTTT.

This clone was detected only a few times. This chain links TRBV7-3 with TRBJ2-1; D is unresolved. The germline gives CDR1 SGHTA, CDR2 FQGTGA. Trimming removed 4 bases at V and 3 bases at J, with 13 bases between. The CDR3 covers 15 residues. For the CDR3, the DNA is TGTGCCAGCAGCTCCTCGTCGGTGAGCTACAATGAGCAGTTCTTC. This translates into CASSSSSVSYNEQFF.

The CDR3 DNA sequence: TGTGCCAGCAGTGAATTGGGGGGGAACTACAATGAGCAGTTCTTC. Translation: CASSELGGNYNEQFF. The chain links TRBV6-1 to TRBJ2-1; 7 bases fit TRBD2. Looked up from germline, CDR1 is MNHNS and CDR2 is SASEGT. V was pared by 2 bases and J by 3 bases, with 4 bases of the junction left unmatched. CDR3 size: 15 residues.

Many counts were recorded for this clone. Here the CDR3 reads CASSAGQGLNTEAFF. CDR3 coding DNA: TGTGCCAGCAGCGCCGGACAGGGTTTAAACACTGAAGCTTTCTTT. This sequence joins TRBV7-3 and TRBJ1-1; 8 bases map to TRBD1. This CDR3 has 15 amino acids. The germline V gene encodes CDR1 SGHTA and CDR2 FQGTGA. V was clipped by 5 bases and J by 2 bases; unmatched bases: 7.

In its sample, this clone was seen many times. This rearrangement joins TRBV18 to TRBJ1-2; no reliable D call. Germline CDR1 and CDR2: KGHSH and LQKENI. V was cut by 3 bases and J by 6 bases, with 11 bases left in between. CDR3 size: 13 residues. The CDR3 sequence: CASSPAGWDGYTF. CDR3 DNA: TGTGCCAGCTCACCTGCCGGGTGGGATGGCTACACCTTC.

By share of the sample, this clone is medium-sized. The V call is TRBV18, the J call TRBJ2-1, with no clear D. This CDR3 has 14 amino acids. V was trimmed by 6 bases and J by 5 bases, leaving 14 bases between them. Germline CDR1 is KGHSH and CDR2 is LQKENI. The chain's CDR3 is CASSRGNLDNEQFF. The CDR3 DNA follows: TGTGCCAGCTCCCGCGGCAACCTTGACAATGAGCAGTTCTTC.

The sample holds a few counts of this clone. J is TRBJ1-1 and V is TRBV30; tentative D call: TRBD1 (6 bases). The CDR3 runs 16 residues. Germline V lookup: CDR1 GTSNPN, CDR2 SVGIG (reference sequence). V dropped 5 bases and J dropped 1 base, with 20 bases sitting between them. CDR3 sequence: CAWGQFLTPRNTEAFF. DNA for the CDR3: TGTGCCTGGGGACAGTTCTTAACCCCCCGGAACACTGAAGCTTTCTTT.

This clone was recorded a few times. The genes are TRBV29-1 and TRBJ2-2; TRBD1 might be the D (8 bases). Trimming shortened V by 6 bases and J by 5 bases, and 16 bases separated the two germline ends. Germline CDR1 and CDR2: SQVTM and ANQGSEA. This CDR3 region has 14 residues. The CDR3 bases are TGCAGCGTCCGCACAGGGGGGGGGACCGGGGAGCTGTTTTTT. It codes for CSVRTGGGTGELFF.

Ten or more counts support this clone. The chain joins TRBV4-2 to TRBJ2-6, with D unclear. V gave up 4 bases and J gave up 0 bases, with 16 bases separating them. The CDR3 length is 18 residues. In germline, CDR1 is LGHNA, CDR2 YNFKEQ. The CDR3 DNA reads TGTGCCAGCAGCCCAAGAGCCAGCGCTACCTCTGGGGCCAACGTCCTGACTTTC. Residues: CASSPRASATSGANVLTF.

This clone was detected ten times or more. This chain links TRBV7-9 with TRBJ1-4, with 9 nucleotides matching TRBD1. Losses at the gene ends were 8 bases for V and 12 bases for J; bases not matched to a gene: 13. Germline V gives CDR1 SEHNR, CDR2 FQNEAQ (reference sequence). This CDR3 comprises 14 residues. The CDR3 DNA reads TGTGCCAGCCGGATCGGACAGGGGAGAGGGGAACTGTTTTTT. Translating gives CASRIGQGRGELFF. The entire variable domain, with the rest obtained from reference TRBV7-9 and TRBJ1-4, is as follows: DTGVSQNPRHKITKRGQNVTFRCDPISEHNRLYWYRQTLGQGPEFLTYFQNEAQLEKSRLLSDRFSAERPKGSFSTLEIQRTEQGDSAMYLCASRIGQGRGELFFGSGTQLSVL.

J is TRBJ1-4 and V is TRBV6-6; 11 nucleotides align to TRBD1. The V gene's germline CDR1 is MNHNY and CDR2 SVGAGI (reference sequence). CDR3 length equals 16 residues. V shed 3 bases and J 7 bases; nucleotides not matched to a gene: 7. The CDR3 bases are TGTGCCAGCAGTTATTCCGGGACAGGGGGAGGTGAAAAACTGTTTTTT. As protein: CASSYSGTGGGEKLFF.

This clone was observed many times. The J gene is TRBJ2-7, the V gene TRBV7-2; D remains ambiguous. V dropped 5 bases and J dropped 2 bases, with 16 bases sitting between them. Germline V CDR1 and CDR2: SGHTA, FQGNSA. The CDR3 spans 15 residues. CDR3: CASSPVAHAAYEQYF. The CDR3 DNA is TGTGCCAGCAGCCCCGTGGCGCACGCGGCCTACGAGCAGTACTTC.

This clone was recorded at least ten times. The V and J genes are TRBV5-1 and TRBJ1-5, with D possibly being TRBD1 (5 bases). In germline, CDR1 is SGHRS, CDR2 YFSETQ. The V end was cut by 4 bases, the J end by 2 bases, with 13 bases between. The CDR3 is 15 amino acids. The CDR3 DNA sequence: TGCGCCAGCAGCCTGGAGGGGTCAGGCAATCAGCCCCAGCATTTT. It encodes CASSLEGSGNQPQHF.

This clone was detected a few times. The CDR3 nucleotides read TGTGCAATCGGACAGGGGGATCATCAGCCCCAGCATTTT. The encoded protein is CAIGQGDHQPQHF. The chain combines TRBV28 with TRBJ1-5; TRBD1 matches at 10 bases. CDR3 length: 13 amino acids. Germline V lookup: CDR1 MDHEN, CDR2 SYDVKM.